A single sample gave rise to the 5 T cell receptor beta chains below, sequenced in a study of shared T cell receptors in the human thymus. Libraries were prepared by immunoSEQ multiplex PCR; TCRdb keeps only in-frame clonotypes and omits some of them. The profile shows some 700,000 clones, approximately 85% of them singletons. These same records also appear under a second study, on human thymus T cells.

Source material: thymocytes. These receptors all stem from a girl in the first two years of life with a congenital heart defect.

J is TRBJ1-2 and V is TRBV2; maybe TRBD1 (6 bases). This CDR3 is 15 amino acids long. The V end was cut by 5 bases, the J end by 4 bases, with 17 bases between. Germline lookup yields CDR1 SNHLY and CDR2 FYNNEI. As DNA, the CDR3 is TGTGCCAGCAGTACTAATGTGACAGGCCGCTATGGCTACACCTTC. Its translation: CASSTNVTGRYGYTF.

The V and J genes are TRBV7-8 and TRBJ1-4, with TRBD1 matching over 7 bases. In germline, CDR1 is SGHVS, CDR2 FQNEAQ. J gave up 5 bases and V 5 bases, and 5 bases lay outside the gene matches. The CDR3 extends over 14 amino acids. The CDR3: CASSRDRVNEKLFF. CDR3 DNA: TGTGCCAGCAGCCGCGACAGGGTGAATGAAAAACTGTTTTTT.

V gene TRBV7-3 combines with J gene TRBJ2-2; D may be TRBD2 (6 bases). The V and J ends lost 5 bases and 4 bases respectively, with 20 bases between them. The germline CDR1 and CDR2 sequences are SGHTA and FQGTGA. The CDR3 extends over 17 amino acids. CDR3 in amino acids: CASSPAGTRHGTGELFF. As DNA, the CDR3 is TGTGCCAGCAGCCCCGCAGGGACTCGTCACGGCACCGGGGAGCTGTTTTTT.

The CDR3 coding sequence is TGTGCCAGTAGTATTGGGCAGTTTGAAGCTTTCTTT. Translated, it gives CASSIGQFEAFF. This chain connects TRBV19 to TRBJ1-1; D uncertain. The CDR3 sequence is 12 residues long. CDR1 and CDR2 from the germline V gene are LNHDA and SQIVND (reference sequence). Between the trimmed V and J ends, which lost 3 bases and 7 bases, there was a span of 9 bases.

The V call is TRBV4-1, the J call TRBJ2-6, with TRBD1 matching over 7 bases. The trim removed 5 bases at V and 0 bases at J, leaving 10 bases unmatched. The CDR3 covers 18 residues. CDR1 is MGHRA, CDR2 YSYEKL, per germline. The chain's CDR3 is CASSYRQGSLSGANVLTF. In nucleotides, the CDR3 is TGCGCCAGCAGCTACCGACAGGGTTCCCTCTCTGGGGCCAACGTCCTGACTTTC.